Presented here are 32 T cell receptor beta chains from one specimen sequenced in a study of blood T cell repertoires in COVID-19. The assay was immunoSEQ multiplex PCR, and TCRdb's table has in-frame clones only and misses some. This table has fewer than 100,000 clones, roughly 90% appearing once. The material sequenced was peripheral blood. These receptor sequences come from an elderly woman with acute or convalescent COVID-19.

V and J are TRBV7-8 and TRBJ2-5; weak D call: TRBD1 (5 bases). Between the trimmed V and J ends, which lost 5 bases and 5 bases, there was a span of 18 bases. The CDR3 runs to 15 residues. CDR1 SGHVS and CDR2 FQNEAQ come from the germline V gene. CDR3 loop: CASSLWGRVDETQYF. In nucleotides, the CDR3 is TGTGCCAGCAGCCTATGGGGCCGGGTCGACGAGACCCAGTACTTC.

V and J are TRBV4-2 and TRBJ2-1; D possibly corresponds to TRBD2 (5 bases). This CDR3 comprises 12 residues. Trimming shortened V by 4 bases and J by 10 bases, and 11 bases separated the two germline ends. CDR1 and CDR2 (germline): LGHNA, YNFKEQ. The CDR3 DNA sequence: TGTGCCAGCAGCCCTGCCGGGAACGAGCAGTTCTTC. Protein sequence: CASSPAGNEQFF.

Concerning this clone: At one boundary the junction diverges from the germline segment, which might be a read error. V and J are TRBV4-1 and TRBJ2-7, with 14 bases fitting TRBD2. Germline loops: CDR1 MGHRA, CDR2 YSYEKL. The CDR3 has 15 residues. The CDR3 loop reads CASSHIGTSGGAVDF. CDR3 sequence (DNA): TGCGCCAGCAGCCATATTGGGACTAGCGGGGGTGCGGTCGACTTC.

This sequence joins TRBV19 and TRBJ1-1, with D unclear. Trimming stripped 5 bases from V and 1 base from J, with 11 bases between. The CDR3 sequence is 14 residues long. In germline, CDR1 is LNHDA, CDR2 SQIVND (reference sequence). DNA of the CDR3: TGTGCCAGTAGTCGCCGGGGAGGGAACACTGAAGCTTTCTTT. As protein: CASSRRGGNTEAFF.

V gene TRBV5-4 combines with J gene TRBJ1-2; D is unclear. V lost 2 bases to trimming and J lost 7 bases, with 9 bases between them. CDR3 length equals 12 residues. Germline-derived CDR1 and CDR2 are SGHNT and YYREEE (reference sequence). DNA for the CDR3: TGTGCCAGCAGCTTTACGAGTGTTGGCTACACCTTC. Protein sequence: CASSFTSVGYTF.

The rearrangement uses TRBV6-1 and TRBJ1-1; D gene ambiguous. The germline V gene encodes CDR1 MNHNS and CDR2 SASEGT. The CDR3 covers 15 residues. The germline V and J ends were trimmed by 2 bases and 2 bases, with 12 bases remaining between them. CDR3 region: CASSETPEGNTEAFF. The DNA of the CDR3 is TGTGCCAGCAGTGAAACCCCCGAGGGCAACACTGAAGCTTTCTTT.

The V gene is TRBV7-2, the J gene TRBJ2-2; 7 positions match TRBD1. Germline V CDR1 and CDR2: SGHTA, FQGNSA. The CDR3 spans 14 residues. The V gene end was trimmed by 5 bases and the J gene end by 4 bases; junction bases not matched to a gene: 4. The CDR3 sequence: CASSPDRATGELFF. CDR3 in DNA: TGTGCCAGCAGCCCCGACAGGGCCACCGGGGAGCTGTTTTTT.

The chain employs TRBV7-3 and TRBJ2-1; TRBD2 might be the D (7 bases). The CDR3 loop spans 19 amino acids. Germline V CDR1 and CDR2: SGHTA, FQGTGA. V lost 0 bases, J lost 0 bases, and 18 bases lay in between. The CDR3 here is CASSLTYSGGLSSYNEQFF. The CDR3 bases are TGTGCCAGCAGCTTAACGTATTCGGGGGGCCTAAGCTCCTACAATGAGCAGTTCTTC.

This chain connects TRBV11-2 to TRBJ2-7; 7 bases are a match to TRBD2. CDR3 length: 16 residues. V trimming: 2 bases; J trimming: 0 bases; junction bases outside the gene matches: 7. Germline CDR1 reads SGHAT; CDR2 reads FQNNGV. The CDR3 sequence is CASSLTGGGISYEQYF. The DNA for the CDR3 is TGTGCCAGCAGCTTAACGGGGGGAGGGATCTCCTACGAGCAGTACTTC.

This sequence joins TRBV24-1 and TRBJ2-4; no definite D call. V was shortened by 6 bases and J by 8 bases, with 16 bases between the two germline ends. Germline CDR1 is KGHDR and CDR2 is SFDVKD. CDR3 length: 14 amino acids. For the CDR3, the DNA is TGTGCCACCAGTATGTCCGGAGAAGGTGACATTCAGTACTTC. It yields the protein CATSMSGEGDIQYF.

The J gene is TRBJ2-7, the V gene TRBV3-1 (or the pseudogene TRBV3-2); 7 bases match TRBD1. The CDR3 covers 13 residues. V was clipped by 2 bases and J by 12 bases; unmatched bases: 10. In germline, CDR1 is LGHDT, CDR2 YNNKEL (reference sequence). The CDR3 region has the DNA TGTGCCAGCAGCCAACTCAGGACAGGCAGGCGGTACTTC. It codes for CASSQLRTGRRYF.

The chain uses TRBV7-3 and TRBJ2-2; 7 bases agree with TRBD2. The V gene's germline CDR1 is SGHTA and CDR2 FQGTGA. The length of the CDR3 is 16 residues. With 5 bases clipped from V and 4 bases from J, the junction kept 10 bases outside the gene matches. The CDR3 bases are TGTGCCAGCAGCCTAAACGGAGCGGGAAGCACCGGGGAGCTGTTTTTT. Its translation is CASSLNGAGSTGELFF.

The chain joins TRBV20-1 to TRBJ1-2; D perhaps matches TRBD1 (6 bases). The CDR3 is made up of 15 amino acids. Trimming cost V 3 bases and J 0 bases, with 14 bases left between them. Germline lookup yields CDR1 DFQATT and CDR2 SNEGSKA (reference sequence). Here the CDR3 reads CSASKTGLANYGYTF. The CDR3, as DNA: TGCAGTGCTAGTAAGACAGGTTTGGCTAACTATGGCTACACCTTC.

This chain joins TRBV2 and TRBJ2-3; D is undetermined. V dropped 7 bases and J dropped 2 bases, with 13 bases sitting between them. The germline V gene encodes CDR1 SNHLY and CDR2 FYNNEI. The CDR3 covers 14 residues. For the CDR3, the DNA is TGTGCCAGCAAGCTTGAGCGTGACACAGATACGCAGTATTTT. It is translated as CASKLERDTDTQYF.

The chain has TRBV5-4 and TRBJ1-2; D gene ambiguous. V lost 7 bases and J 1 base, leaving 11 bases between the germline ends. The CDR3 loop spans 13 amino acids. Germline V CDR1 and CDR2: SGHNT, YYREEE (reference sequence). CDR3 bases: TGTGCCAGCCATAAAGAGGATAACTATGGCTACACCTTC. Its translation: CASHKEDNYGYTF.

J is TRBJ2-7 and V is TRBV5-1, with TRBD2 as a possible D gene (6 bases). Germline CDR1 is SGHRS and CDR2 is YFSETQ. This CDR3 has 12 residues. The V end was cut by 4 bases, the J end by 4 bases, with 9 bases between. The CDR3 loop reads CASSREPYEQYF. The CDR3 bases are TGCGCCAGCAGCCGGGAGCCGTACGAGCAGTACTTC.

V and J are TRBV6-5 and TRBJ1-2; 8 bases align to TRBD1. Germline V gene lookup returns CDR1 MNHEY and CDR2 SVGAGI. The CDR3 loop spans 14 amino acids. Germline trimming cut 6 bases from V and 2 bases from J; bases unmatched to any gene: 5. The CDR3 bases are TGTGCCAGCAGAGCGGGACAGGCCAACTATGGCTACACCTTC. Its translation: CASRAGQANYGYTF.

The chain has TRBV2 and TRBJ2-3; TRBD1 agrees at 9 bases. Per the germline V gene, CDR1 is SNHLY and CDR2 is FYNNEI. After removal of 1 base from V and 2 bases from J, the junction contained 1 base not matched to a gene. This CDR3 region has 15 residues. In nucleotides, the CDR3 is TGTGCCAGCAGTGAAGGGGACAGGGACACAGATACGCAGTATTTT. This sequence encodes CASSEGDRDTDTQYF.

The rearrangement uses TRBV28 and TRBJ2-4; D is perhaps TRBD2 (5 bases). CDR1 and CDR2 from the germline V gene are MDHEN and SYDVKM. V lost 6 bases and J lost 8, with 23 bases in between. The CDR3 totals 16 residues. CDR3 sequence (DNA): TGTGCCAGCAGCCTAGCCCGAAGCCTAACTAGGGACATTCAGTACTTC. It is translated as CASSLARSLTRDIQYF. The full variable domain, completed using reference TRBV28 and TRBJ2-4, is DVKVTQSSRYLVKRTGEKVFLECVQDMDHENMFWYRQDPGLGLRLIYFSYDVKMKEKGDIPEGYSVSREKKERFSLILESASTNQTSMYLCASSLARSLTRDIQYFGAGTRLSVL.

The chain uses TRBV18 and TRBJ1-2; D unclear. Germline CDR1 KGHSH, CDR2 LQKENI. This CDR3 is 13 amino acids long. V dropped 6 bases and J dropped 3 bases, with 11 bases sitting between them. CDR3 DNA sequence: TGTGCCAGCTCTAAGTGGCAAGACTATGGCTACACCTTC. Protein product: CASSKWQDYGYTF.

The chain carries TRBV7-2 and TRBJ2-1; 8 positions match TRBD2. The CDR3 is 14 amino acids. Looked up from germline, CDR1 is SGHTA and CDR2 is FQGNSA. The V gene end was trimmed by 3 bases and the J gene end by 4 bases; junction bases not matched to a gene: 2. The CDR3 here is CASSLGGRYNEQFF. CDR3 bases: TGTGCCAGCAGCTTGGGCGGGAGGTACAATGAGCAGTTCTTC. The variable domain in full, with the rest retrieved from reference TRBV7-2 and TRBJ2-1, is GAGVSQSPSNKVTEKGKDVELRCDPISGHTALYWYRQSLGQGLEFLIYFQGNSAPDKSGLPSDRFSAERTGGSVSTLTIQRTQQEDSAVYLCASSLGGRYNEQFFGPGTRLTVL.

The V and J genes are TRBV5-1 and TRBJ1-2, with 8 bases fitting TRBD1. This CDR3 has 16 residues. The junction had 14 bases not matched to a gene; V was cut back by 2 bases and J by 8 bases. The germline V gene has CDR1 SGHRS and CDR2 YFSETQ. The CDR3 sequence: CASSLPGQGHGEGYTF. In DNA, the CDR3 is TGCGCCAGCAGCTTACCTGGACAGGGCCACGGGGAGGGCTACACCTTC.

The CDR3 protein is CASSEERGSRAFF. The CDR3 DNA is TGTGCCAGCAGTGAAGAGCGGGGTTCGAGAGCTTTCTTT. The chain uses TRBV6-1 and TRBJ1-1; D gene ambiguous. Per the germline V gene, CDR1 is MNHNS and CDR2 is SASEGT. This CDR3 is built from 13 residues. The V end lost 1 base, the J end lost 10 bases, and 13 bases lay between the germline ends.

V gene TRBV19 combines with J gene TRBJ1-1, with a weak D call TRBD1 (6 bases). Germline V CDR1 and CDR2: LNHDA, SQIVND (reference sequence). Trimming removed 0 bases from V and 3 bases from J, with 11 bases in between. The CDR3 totals 15 residues. CDR3 coding DNA: TGTGCCAGTAGTATAGAGGCCAGGGGAGACACTGAAGCTTTCTTT. Amino acids: CASSIEARGDTEAFF.

CDR3 in amino acids: CASSPQDRDRADTQYF. CDR3 DNA sequence: TGTGCCAGCAGCCCCCAAGACAGGGACCGGGCAGATACGCAGTATTTT. This chain links TRBV4-2 with TRBJ2-3, with TRBD1 identical over 7 bases. The V gene's germline CDR1 is LGHNA and CDR2 YNFKEQ. V trimming: 4 bases; J trimming: 4 bases; junction bases outside the gene matches: 11. The CDR3 covers 16 residues.

In DNA, the CDR3 is TGTGCCATCAGTGTGAGCCCAGGGGGTAGCGGGAGTGGTGAGCAGTTCTTC. As protein: CAISVSPGGSGSGEQFF. The V and J genes are TRBV10-3 and TRBJ2-1; 9 bases match TRBD2. Looked up from germline, CDR1 is ENHRY and CDR2 is SYGVKD. Trimming cost V 4 bases and J 9 bases; bases outside gene matches: 16. The length of the CDR3 is 17 residues.

V usage is TRBV15 and J usage is TRBJ1-2; the D gene is possibly TRBD1 (5 bases). V was clipped by 0 bases and J by 6 bases, with 14 bases between them. Germline CDR1 and CDR2: LNHNV and YYDKDF (reference sequence). The CDR3 is 15 residues long. The CDR3 reads CATSRDLTGSHGYTF. CDR3 DNA sequence: TGTGCCACCAGCAGAGATCTCACAGGTAGCCATGGCTACACCTTC.

V gene TRBV7-9 combines with J gene TRBJ2-3; D gene unclear. The germline V gene has CDR1 SEHNR and CDR2 FQNEAQ (reference sequence). Deletions cut 5 bases from V and 0 bases from J, with 12 bases between. The CDR3 is made up of 15 amino acids. The CDR3 DNA reads as TGTGCCAGCAGCCTAGTTGGGCAGAGCACAGATACGCAGTATTTT. Amino acid sequence: CASSLVGQSTDTQYF.

The V and J genes are TRBV5-4 and TRBJ2-3, with 7 bases lining up with TRBD1. CDR1 is SGHNT, CDR2 YYREEE, per germline (reference sequence). V lost 4 bases, J lost 1 base, and 9 bases stayed unmatched. This CDR3 is 16 amino acids long. The CDR3 sequence is CASSLNRGMGTDTQYF. The DNA of the CDR3 is TGTGCCAGCAGCCTTAACAGGGGAATGGGCACAGATACGCAGTATTTT.

The chain recombines TRBV19 with TRBJ2-7, with D maybe TRBD1 (5 bases). The CDR3 is 14 amino acids. Per germline, CDR1 LNHDA and CDR2 SQIVND (reference sequence). Trimming stripped 3 bases from V and 5 bases from J, with 14 bases between. For the CDR3, the DNA is TGTGCCAGTAGTATCTCCCAGGGCCGCAACGAGCAGTACTTC. The encoded protein is CASSISQGRNEQYF. The variable domain in full, with the rest retrieved from reference TRBV19 and TRBJ2-7, is DGGITQSPKYLFRKEGQNVTLSCEQNLNHDAMYWYRQDPGQGLRLIYYSQIVNDFQKGDIAEGYSVSREKKESFPLTVTSAQKNPTAFYLCASSISQGRNEQYFGPGTRLTVT.

CDR3 in amino acids: CASSTTTYQGVGSYNEQFF. Here the CDR3 DNA reads TGTGCCAGTAGTACCACAACTTACCAGGGGGTCGGCTCCTACAATGAGCAGTTCTTC. The gene calls are TRBV19 and TRBJ2-1, with TRBD1 identical over 7 bases. Germline-derived CDR1 and CDR2 are LNHDA and SQIVND (reference sequence). The CDR3 covers 19 residues. V lost 4 bases to trimming and J lost 0 bases; unmatched junction nucleotides: 15.

The chain carries TRBV25-1 and TRBJ2-7, with 8 positions matching TRBD1. This CDR3 spans 14 amino acids. From germline, CDR1 is MGHDK and CDR2 SYGVNS. The trim removed 2 bases at V and 5 bases at J, leaving 5 bases unmatched. Here the CDR3 DNA reads TGTGCCAGCAGTGAACTCGGACAGGGACACGAGCAGTACTTC. It encodes CASSELGQGHEQYF.